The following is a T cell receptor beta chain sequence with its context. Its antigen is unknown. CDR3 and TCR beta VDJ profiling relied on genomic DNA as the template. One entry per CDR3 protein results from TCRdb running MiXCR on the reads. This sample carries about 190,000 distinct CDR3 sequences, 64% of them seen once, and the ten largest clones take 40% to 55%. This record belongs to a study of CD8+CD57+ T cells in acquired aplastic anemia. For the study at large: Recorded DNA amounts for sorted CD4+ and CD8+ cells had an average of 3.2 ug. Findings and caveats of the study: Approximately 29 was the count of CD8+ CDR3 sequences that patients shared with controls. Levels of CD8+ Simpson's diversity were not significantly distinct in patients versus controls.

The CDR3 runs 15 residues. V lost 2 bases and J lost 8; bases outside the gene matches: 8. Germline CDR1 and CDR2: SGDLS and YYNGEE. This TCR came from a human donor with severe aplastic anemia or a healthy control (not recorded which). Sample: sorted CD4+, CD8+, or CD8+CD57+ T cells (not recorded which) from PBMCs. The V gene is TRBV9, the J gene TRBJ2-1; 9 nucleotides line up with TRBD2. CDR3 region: CASSVGGRAGYEQFF. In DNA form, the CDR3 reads TGTGCCAGCAGCGTCGGCGGGAGGGCCGGGTATGAGCAGTTCTTC. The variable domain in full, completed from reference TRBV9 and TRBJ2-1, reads DSGVTQTPKHLITATGQRVTLRCSPRSGDLSVYWYQQSLDQGLQFLIQYYNGEERAKGNILERFSAQQFPDLHSELNLSSLELGDSALYFCASSVGGRAGYEQFFGPGTRLTVL.